This TCR beta chain was sequenced for a study of blood T cell repertoires in COVID-19. The wider study: COVID-19 samples, acute and convalescent, were from the United States, Italy and Spain. PBMCs, B-cell-depleted T cells, or T cells provided the cDNA or gDNA that made up the material.

Trimming shortened V by 10 bases and J by 1 base, and 16 bases separated the two germline ends. Germline lookup yields CDR1 MNHEY and CDR2 SVGAGI. The CDR3 is made up of 14 amino acids. Measured with immunoSEQ multiplex PCR; TCRdb has only the in-frame clones, and not every one. The sample consists of about 200,000 clones, approximately 86% of them appearing once. The rearrangement uses TRBV6-5 and TRBJ1-1; TRBD1 might be the D (5 bases). Specimen: PBMCs or T cells enriched from blood (not recorded which). The receptor was derived from a woman aged 55-75 years with acute COVID-19. CDR3 DNA sequence: TGTGCCACCCAAGGGGTTTGGGCGAACACTGAAGCTTTCTTT. Encoded protein: CATQGVWANTEAFF.